This TCR beta chain came from a study of cytomegalovirus exposure and HLA in healthy donors. The CDR3 spans 12 residues. Germline CDR1 is SGHAT and CDR2 is FQNNGV. The V segment lost 5 bases and the J segment 8 bases; nucleotides outside the gene matches: 4. The primer mix had 60 Vbeta and 13 Jbeta primers. The protocol was immunoSEQ multiplex PCR, while the TCRdb copy is restricted to in-frame clones and leaves out a portion. The sample holds about 100,000 clones, roughly 69% seen once. V gene TRBV11-2 combines with J gene TRBJ1-2, with 8 bases aligning to TRBD1. The sequence was obtained from a man aged 25-40 years in good health and CMV-seropositive. The sample taken for sequencing was PBMCs. Written as DNA, the CDR3 is TGTGCCAGCAGCCCAGGGGGCGGGGGCTACACCTTC. Amino acids: CASSPGGGGYTF.